This TCR beta chain came from a study of blood T cell repertoires in COVID-19 (dated by TCRdb to 2018 to 2021). Regarding the study in general: The collaborator samples originated in the United States, Italy and Spain and spanned the acute and convalescent phases of COVID-19. The dataset comprised deeply sampled blood TCRbeta repertoires from subjects exposed to, actively infected with, or recovered from COVID-19. A de-identified subject ID, COVID-19 status, age in years and sex were almost always included in the sample metadata. The material from the prospective study consisted of cDNA or gDNA derived from T cells, B-cell-depleted T cells, or PBMCs. HLA class I and class II types, where available, came from metadata supplied by the sample provider rather than from assay-based typing. The repertoires were released in a freely available public database meant as a resource for research on the immune response to SARS-CoV-2. The samples were drawn from two sources: the first 160 participants of the ongoing ImmuneRACE study, and 1,254 subjects contributed by 6 global collaborators.

Comment on this clone: The target of this receptor is not known. No clone much larger than this one lies a single base away; base qualities are absent.

Overall results and qualifications from the work: Clinical and demographic metadata were provided uncurated, with the amount varying by source and participant.

The immunoSEQ Assay, a bias-controlled multiplex PCR, was used to amplify TCRbeta CDR3 regions from genomic DNA. The published analysis was carried out like this. The number of nucleated cells in each sample was estimated from the amplification of reference gene primers within the assay. To quantify the absolute abundance of each unique TCRbeta CDR3 rearrangement, sequence reads were collapsed and filtered. Productive Simpson clonality was computed per sample as the square root of Simpson's diversity index over productive rearrangements. TCRdb provides this immuneACCESS table in a form limited to in-frame rearrangements. Some clones are lacking; in checked studies, under half of them reflect an unresolved V gene, and why the rest are absent is not known. V and J calls and clone size are as listed in that table; D and trimming were resolved from the DNA. This sample has about 110,000 clones in its table, and 70% to 90% of those were observed once. In total, the top ten clones hold around 4.8% of the sample.

Spanning cysteine to phenylalanine, the CDR3 consists of 17 amino acids. Only the CDR3 DNA is retained, 51 bases long and in frame from the first base. The germline V gene provides CDR1 SGDLS and CDR2 YYNGEE. V is cut by 2 bases and J by 0 bases, and the space between the germline ends is 12 bases. Each collaborating institution followed its own protocols to collect whole blood in K2EDTA tubes. For TCRbeta analysis, collaborator samples were shipped as frozen whole blood, as isolated PBMCs, or as DNA extracted from either sample type. This receptor was taken from a human donor in a cohort sampled during active COVID-19. The chain employs TRBV9 and TRBJ2-6, with the identity of the D gene unclear. Specimen: peripheral blood. The CDR3 loop reads CASSVPLLSSGANVLTF. The sequenced DNA: TGTGCCAGCAGCGTCCCACTCCTATCCTCTGGGGCCAACGTCCTGACTTTC.